The 27 T cell receptor beta chains below all came from one sample that was sequenced in a study of CD8 T cells in ankylosing spondylitis. Study-level findings and limits: Characteristic, it appeared, of ankylosing spondylitis blood was a TCR beta motif of about eight highly homologous variants.

TCRdb analysed the 5' RACE reads with MiXCR anew, one entry per CDR3 protein. The sample holds 200,000 to 250,000 distinct CDR3 sequences, more than 5.5% seen once. Antigen specificity for these receptors is unknown. The source material was blood, either unsorted or a sorted T cell fraction (not recorded which). Receptors were obtained from a male donor with ankylosing spondylitis.

The table lists this clonotype with many counts. J is TRBJ2-7 and V is TRBV18; D ambiguous. From germline, CDR1 is KGHSH and CDR2 LQKENI. This CDR3 spans 17 amino acids. Trimming stripped 0 bases from V and 1 base from J, with 16 bases between. CDR3 region: CASSPPKVGKGSYEQYF. In DNA, the CDR3 is TGTGCCAGCTCACCACCGAAGGTGGGTAAGGGATCCTACGAGCAGTACTTC. The full variable domain, with the rest looked up from reference TRBV18 and TRBJ2-7, is NAGVMQNPRHLVRRRGQEARLRCSPMKGHSHVYWYRQLPEEGLKFMVYLQKENIIDESGMPKERFSAEFPKEGPSILRIQQVVRGDSAAYFCASSPPKVGKGSYEQYFGPGTRLTVT.

This clonotype was seen ten or more times. The chain joins TRBV20-1 to TRBJ2-7; 8 bases map to TRBD2. Looked up from germline, CDR1 is DFQATT and CDR2 is SNEGSKA (reference sequence). The CDR3 covers 13 residues. DNA of the CDR3: TGCAGCACCCCGGGAGGGCGCATTTACGAGCAGTACTTC. This encodes CSTPGGRIYEQYF.

This clonotype was seen ten or more times. V gene TRBV20-1 combines with J gene TRBJ1-6, with TRBD1 matching over 9 bases. The germline gives CDR1 DFQATT, CDR2 SNEGSKA (reference sequence). The CDR3 is made up of 15 amino acids. The J segment lost 5 bases and the V segment lost 4 bases, leaving 6 bases of the junction unmatched. CDR3 sequence: CSAKGQGFHNSPLHF. The CDR3 DNA sequence: TGCAGTGCTAAGGGACAGGGCTTCCATAATTCACCCCTCCACTTT.

V and J are TRBV9 and TRBJ1-1; D remains unclear. This CDR3 is 13 amino acids long. Germline V lookup: CDR1 SGDLS, CDR2 YYNGEE. Between the trimmed V and J ends, which lost 6 bases and 5 bases, there was a span of 14 bases. The CDR3 is CASISGPGTEAFF. The CDR3 coding sequence is TGTGCCAGCATCTCTGGGCCGGGGACTGAAGCTTTCTTT.

The table lists this clonotype with many counts. The genes are TRBV20-1 and TRBJ2-5; D ambiguous. The CDR3 consists of 11 residues. CDR1 and CDR2 (germline): DFQATT, SNEGSKA (reference sequence). The V end was cut by 3 bases, the J end by 5 bases, with 7 bases between. CDR3 nucleotide sequence: TGCAGTGCTAGGGTTTGGGAGACCCAGTACTTC. Its translation is CSARVWETQYF.

This clonotype was picked up a small number of times. This chain uses TRBV4-2 with TRBJ2-7; D is undetermined. Germline CDR1 is LGHNA and CDR2 is YNFKEQ. V was clipped by 5 bases and J by 3 bases, with 11 bases between them. The CDR3 contains 13 residues. DNA of the CDR3: TGTGCCAGCAGCGAATTCCGGCTCTACGAGCAGTACTTC. Its protein is CASSEFRLYEQYF.

This clonotype occurred many times. The chain uses TRBV12-3 or TRBV12-4 and TRBJ1-4, with 10 nucleotides matching TRBD1. The trim removed 5 bases at V and 7 bases at J, leaving 4 bases unmatched. The CDR3 sequence is 14 residues long. CDR3: CASSPGQGIEKLFF. As DNA, the CDR3 is TGTGCCAGCAGTCCGGGACAGGGGATTGAAAAACTGTTTTTT.

This clonotype came up many times. The J gene is TRBJ2-1, the V gene TRBV7-9; no definite D call. V lost 6 bases and J 7 bases, leaving 7 bases between the germline ends. CDR1 and CDR2 (germline): SEHNR, FQNEAQ (reference sequence). This CDR3 spans 11 amino acids. In DNA, the CDR3 is TGTGCCAGCAGTTTGGCAAATGAGCAGTTCTTC. Translated, it gives CASSLANEQFF.

The table lists this clonotype with many counts. This chain connects TRBV7-8 to TRBJ2-2, with D possibly matching TRBD1 (5 bases). Trimming stripped 5 bases from V and 5 bases from J, with 12 bases between. This CDR3 contains 14 residues. Germline V gives CDR1 SGHVS, CDR2 FQNEAQ. CDR3 region: CASSPPQGTGELFF. Written as DNA, the CDR3 is TGTGCCAGCAGCCCTCCCCAGGGAACCGGGGAGCTGTTTTTT.

There are many counts of this clonotype. This chain links TRBV9 with TRBJ2-1, with 10 bases matching TRBD2. The ends lost 3 bases at V and 4 bases at J; junction bases unmatched: 19. Germline V CDR1 and CDR2: SGDLS, YYNGEE. The CDR3 loop spans 20 amino acids. Written as DNA, the CDR3 is TGTGCCAGCAGCGCGCGATCCGGGACTAGCGCAATAACACTTTACAATGAGCAGTTCTTC. It encodes CASSARSGTSAITLYNEQFF.

This clonotype was detected only a few times. CDR3 in amino acids: CSAMGTGYGYTF. CDR3 sequence (DNA): TGCAGCGCTATGGGGACAGGGTATGGCTACACCTTC. The chain joins TRBV29-1 to TRBJ1-2, with 9 nucleotides matching TRBD1. V shed 7 bases, J shed 5 bases, and the junction held 5 bases outside the gene matches. This CDR3 is 12 amino acids long. Germline values: CDR1 SQVTM, CDR2 ANQGSEA.

This chain links TRBV13 with TRBJ2-1; maybe TRBD2 (5 bases). The CDR3 length is 13 residues. Trimming pared 0 bases from V and 8 bases from J, leaving 8 bases between. Germline CDR1 reads PRHDT; CDR2 reads FYEKMQ (reference sequence). CDR3 nucleotide sequence: TGTGCCAGCAGCTTAGGCGGGAAGCATGAGCAGTTCTTC. Translation: CASSLGGKHEQFF.

This clonotype has a count of ten or more. The chain carries TRBV4-3 and TRBJ2-3; 8 nucleotides match TRBD2. The ends lost 0 bases at V and 6 bases at J; junction bases unmatched: 8. The CDR3 has 16 residues. The germline V gene encodes CDR1 LGHNA and CDR2 YSLEER. The CDR3 here is CASSQDFSGRPDTQYF. The CDR3 region has the DNA TGCGCCAGCAGCCAAGATTTCAGCGGGAGACCGGATACGCAGTATTTT.

This clonotype showed up many times. The chain is built from TRBV7-9 and TRBJ2-3, with 7 bases lining up with TRBD2. Germline CDR1 reads SEHNR; CDR2 reads FQNEAQ (reference sequence). The CDR3 has 17 residues. With 4 bases clipped from V and 0 bases from J, the junction kept 10 bases outside the gene matches. The CDR3 DNA is TGTGCCAGCAGCTCACCCTACAGCGGGGCCAGCACAGATACGCAGTATTTT. It yields the protein CASSSPYSGASTDTQYF.

Points on this clonotype: With a much larger clone just one base away, this may be a read error. This chain joins TRBV20-1 and TRBJ2-5; D unclear. Per the germline V gene, CDR1 is DFQATT and CDR2 is SNEGSKA (reference sequence). This CDR3 is 15 amino acids long. The germline V and J ends were trimmed by 7 bases and 2 bases, with 20 bases remaining between them. In nucleotides, the CDR3 is TGCAGTGTCCGCAAGGGTTGGGCTATACAAGAGACCCAGTACTTC. It is translated as CSVRKGWAIQETQYF.

This clonotype was counted ten times or more. The chain joins TRBV9 to TRBJ2-5, with unresolved D. Per the germline V gene, CDR1 is SGDLS and CDR2 is YYNGEE. Trimming took off 4 bases at V and 5 bases at J, with 12 bases between the two ends. The CDR3 has 13 amino acids. The CDR3: CASSPQGAETQYF. The CDR3 coding sequence is TGTGCCAGCAGCCCGCAAGGAGCGGAGACCCAGTACTTC.

Many counts were recorded for this clonotype. The V gene is TRBV15, the J gene TRBJ2-1; tentative D call: TRBD1 (5 bases). The CDR3 has 15 residues. Looked up from germline, CDR1 is LNHNV and CDR2 is YYDKDF (reference sequence). The V end lost 4 bases, the J end lost 4 bases, and 14 bases lay between the germline ends. In DNA form, the CDR3 reads TGTGCCACCAGCACGCGACAGATCGATTACAATGAGCAGTTCTTC. It is translated as CATSTRQIDYNEQFF.

This clonotype has ten or more counts. The V gene is TRBV10-3, the J gene TRBJ2-5; D is ambiguous. Germline lookup yields CDR1 ENHRY and CDR2 SYGVKD. The CDR3 has 13 amino acids. Trimming removed 3 bases at V and 5 bases at J, with 10 bases between. The CDR3 nucleotides read TGTGCCATCAGTGATCCACCTGCGGAGACCCAGTACTTC. Protein: CAISDPPAETQYF.

This clonotype came up many times. The CDR3 spells CASSQGVSGSSYEQYF. CDR3 coding DNA: TGCGCCAGCAGCCAAGGCGTTAGCGGGAGCTCTTACGAGCAGTACTTC. The chain is built from TRBV4-3 and TRBJ2-7; 9 bases fit TRBD2. The CDR3 runs to 16 residues. With V trimmed by 1 base and J by 4 bases, 8 bases remained unmatched. Germline V CDR1 and CDR2: LGHNA, YSLEER.

This rearrangement joins TRBV4-3 to TRBJ1-5; D gene ambiguous. V was clipped by 0 bases and J by 0 bases, with 6 bases between them. CDR3 length: 15 amino acids. Germline V gene sequence: CDR1 LGHNA, CDR2 YSLEER. CDR3 loop: CASSQDSDSNQPQHF. The CDR3 bases are TGCGCCAGCAGCCAAGATTCGGATAGCAATCAGCCCCAGCATTTT.

This clonotype has ten or more counts. The rearrangement links TRBV20-1 to TRBJ2-1, with D tentatively TRBD1 or TRBD2 (5 bases each). CDR1 is DFQATT, CDR2 SNEGSKA, per germline (reference sequence). The length of the CDR3 is 14 residues. The V end lost 3 bases, the J end lost 4 bases, and 13 bases lay between the germline ends. The CDR3 loop is CSARGTRSYNEQFF. CDR3 coding DNA: TGCAGTGCTAGGGGGACGAGAAGTTACAATGAGCAGTTCTTC.

This clonotype was picked up many times. The chain joins TRBV5-6 to TRBJ1-1, with D possibly matching TRBD1 (6 bases). The CDR3 has 13 amino acids. Trimming left V 0 bases short and J 6 bases short, with 9 bases between. CDR1 is SGHDT, CDR2 YYEEEE, per germline. CDR3 loop: CASSLVRGSEAFF. The CDR3 nucleotides are TGTGCCAGCAGCTTGGTCAGGGGTTCTGAAGCTTTCTTT. Together with reference TRBV5-6 and TRBJ1-1, the CDR3 gives the full variable domain: DAGVTQSPTHLIKTRGQQVTLRCSPKSGHDTVSWYQQALGQGPQFIFQYYEEEERQRGNFPDRFSGHQFPNYSSELNVNALLLGDSALYLCASSLVRGSEAFFGQGTRLTVV.

The sample holds a few counts of this clonotype. The genes are TRBV20-1 and TRBJ2-1; 11 nucleotides match TRBD1. The CDR3 length is 15 residues. CDR1 and CDR2 from the germline V gene are DFQATT and SNEGSKA (reference sequence). V was clipped by 6 bases and J by 9 bases; unmatched bases: 13. The CDR3 loop reads CSAPRGQGVKGEQFF. CDR3 nucleotide sequence: TGCAGTGCCCCAAGGGGACAGGGGGTTAAGGGTGAGCAGTTCTTC.

This clonotype has ten or more counts. The genes are TRBV29-1 and TRBJ1-1; unclear D gene. V lost 2 bases, J lost 12 bases, and 10 bases lay in between. Per germline, CDR1 SQVTM and CDR2 ANQGSEA. CDR3 length: 10 residues. This CDR3 reads CSVERTLTFF. The CDR3 DNA sequence: TGCAGCGTTGAACGGACCCTCACTTTCTTT.

This clonotype came up once. One base away lies a much larger clone, so this may be a sequencing read error. Here the CDR3 omits its conserved ending phenylalanine or tryptophan, so a read error is the likely source. The chain carries TRBV6-1 and TRBJ2-1, with a possible D match to TRBD2 (7 bases). CDR1 and CDR2 from the germline V gene are MNHNS and SASEGT. Trimming removed 2 bases at V and 8 bases at J, with 19 bases between. The CDR3 spans 16 residues. The CDR3 is CASSENVGRGGDEQFL. Here the CDR3 DNA reads TGTGCCAGCAGTGAAAACGTCGGCAGGGGAGGGGATGAGCAGTTCCTC.

In its sample, this clonotype was seen many times. The V call is TRBV7-9, the J call TRBJ1-1; D gene ambiguous. With 1 base removed from V and 5 bases from J, the gap between germline ends came to 11 bases. From germline, CDR1 is SEHNR and CDR2 FQNEAQ (reference sequence). CDR3 size: 14 residues. CDR3 sequence reads: CASSLGRSWTEAFF. CDR3 nucleotide sequence: TGTGCCAGCAGCTTAGGCAGGTCTTGGACTGAAGCTTTCTTT.

The table lists this clonotype with a few counts. V and J are TRBV10-3 and TRBJ2-7; TRBD1 matches at 9 bases. Germline lookup yields CDR1 ENHRY and CDR2 SYGVKD. Trimming removed 8 bases from V and 2 bases from J; junction bases left unmatched: 25. This CDR3 has 20 amino acids. DNA of the CDR3: TGTGCCATCCGGTACGATCCCGGCGGCCACGGGACAGGGTCTGCCTACGAGCAGTACTTC. This sequence encodes CAIRYDPGGHGTGSAYEQYF.